The 27 T cell receptor beta chains in this list originate from one sample, sequenced in a study of blood T cell repertoires in COVID-19. Only in-frame clones appear in the TCRdb table, and some are missing; sequencing was by immunoSEQ multiplex PCR. The table lists approximately 200,000 clones, approximately 80% of them singletons, with 1.8% in the top ten. Sequenced input: PBMCs or T cells enriched from blood (not recorded which). The receptors originated from a man between 60 and 75 years old who had recovered from COVID-19.

The J gene is TRBJ1-2, the V gene TRBV6-6; D uncertain. Germline CDR1 and CDR2: MNHNY and SVGAGI (reference sequence). The CDR3 spans 13 residues. V lost 5 bases and J lost 7, with 14 bases in between. The CDR3 DNA sequence: TGTGCCAGCAGTATCGAAACAGTCCGTGGCTACACCTTC. Translation gives CASSIETVRGYTF.

J is TRBJ1-4 and V is TRBV2, with TRBD1 matching over 10 bases. Germline values: CDR1 SNHLY, CDR2 FYNNEI. The CDR3 length is 15 residues. Trimming removed 2 bases from V and 7 bases from J; junction bases left unmatched: 4. Here the CDR3 reads CASSEPGQGLEKLFF. The CDR3 nucleotides are TGTGCCAGCAGTGAACCGGGACAGGGGCTTGAAAAACTGTTTTTT.

V usage is TRBV27 and J usage is TRBJ2-1, with 8 bases lining up with TRBD1. Germline values: CDR1 MNHEY, CDR2 SMNVEV (reference sequence). V was clipped by 5 bases and J by 3 bases; unmatched bases: 6. The length of the CDR3 is 15 residues. The CDR3 is CASSLWTGNYNEQFF. In DNA form, the CDR3 reads TGTGCCAGCAGTCTTTGGACAGGGAACTACAATGAGCAGTTCTTC.

This clone appeared a single time. The chain couples TRBV5-6 to TRBJ2-1; unclear D gene. V was cut by 0 bases and J by 16 bases, with 23 bases left in between. The V gene's germline CDR1 is SGHDT and CDR2 YYEEEE. This CDR3 has 15 amino acids. The CDR3 is CASSLAQVGRLVKFF. Written as DNA, the CDR3 is TGTGCCAGCAGCTTGGCCCAAGTGGGCAGGTTGGTAAAATTCTTC.

The chain links TRBV12-3 or TRBV12-4 to TRBJ1-2; 7 nucleotides agree with TRBD1. After removal of 5 bases from V and 4 bases from J, the junction contained 4 bases not matched to a gene. The CDR3 covers 13 residues. The DNA of the CDR3 is TGTGCCAGCAGTACCCAGGGGGTCTATGGCTACACCTTC. Translation: CASSTQGVYGYTF.

This chain links TRBV18 with TRBJ2-3, with 13 bases identical to TRBD2. V gave up 5 bases and J gave up 2 bases; unmatched junction bases: 16. The CDR3 is made up of 20 amino acids. Germline lookup yields CDR1 KGHSH and CDR2 LQKENI. The CDR3 DNA reads as TGTGCCAGCTCATCTCTATCCGGAACTAGCGGGGGGGCAGTCACAGATACGCAGTATTTT. The encoded protein is CASSSLSGTSGGAVTDTQYF.

The J gene is TRBJ2-7, the V gene TRBV5-1, with TRBD1 as a possible D gene (6 bases). CDR1 and CDR2 from the germline V gene are SGHRS and YFSETQ. V lost 2 bases and J lost 1, with 10 bases in between. This CDR3 has 14 residues. The chain's CDR3 is CASSFRDTSYEQYF. The CDR3 nucleotides read TGCGCCAGCAGCTTCCGGGACACTTCCTACGAGCAGTACTTC.

The chain is built from TRBV14 and TRBJ2-1, with D perhaps matching TRBD2 (6 bases). The CDR3 is made up of 17 amino acids. The germline gives CDR1 SGHDN, CDR2 FVKESK. V was cut by 1 base and J by 0 bases, with 13 bases left in between. The CDR3 reads CASSQVGGYVSYNEQFF. The CDR3 region has the DNA TGTGCCAGCAGCCAAGTCGGGGGTTACGTCTCCTACAATGAGCAGTTCTTC.

This clone came up once. The V call is TRBV6-1, the J call TRBJ1-6, with D possibly being TRBD1 (6 bases). This CDR3 has 14 residues. Between the trimmed V and J ends, which lost 2 bases and 10 bases, there was a span of 12 bases. CDR1 and CDR2 from the germline V gene are MNHNS and SASEGT. The CDR3: CASSELQGRSPLHF. The CDR3 nucleotides are TGTGCCAGCAGTGAACTGCAGGGGCGATCACCCCTCCACTTT.

This chain uses TRBV7-2 with TRBJ2-7; 15 bases map to TRBD2. The J segment lost 8 bases and the V segment lost 1 base, leaving 12 bases of the junction unmatched. The CDR3 consists of 18 residues. The germline CDR1 and CDR2 sequences are SGHTA and FQGNSA. The CDR3 spells CASSLEVLFGTSGGKQYF. CDR3 in DNA: TGTGCCAGCAGCTTAGAAGTACTTTTTGGGACTAGCGGGGGGAAGCAGTACTTC.

The gene calls are TRBV5-1 and TRBJ1-2; 7 nucleotides align to TRBD1. This CDR3 spans 13 amino acids. V lost 4 bases and J lost 5; bases outside the gene matches: 5. Germline CDR1 reads SGHRS; CDR2 reads YFSETQ. The CDR3, as DNA: TGCGCCAGCAGCGTCGGGACAGCTTATGGCTACACCTTC. The encoded protein is CASSVGTAYGYTF.

CDR3 DNA: TGTGCCAGCAGCTTGTCGGACAATGAGCAGTTCTTC. It translates to CASSLSDNEQFF. The chain recombines TRBV7-3 with TRBJ2-1; D ambiguous. The CDR3 totals 12 residues. The V end lost 3 bases, the J end lost 5 bases, and 5 bases lay between the germline ends. CDR1 and CDR2 (germline): SGHTA, FQGTGA.

This clone is a singleton in its sample. The genes are TRBV14 and TRBJ2-5, with a possible D match to TRBD2 (5 bases). CDR3 length: 16 amino acids. From germline, CDR1 is SGHDN and CDR2 FVKESK. V dropped 4 bases and J dropped 0 bases, with 15 bases sitting between them. CDR3 sequence (DNA): TGTGCCAGCAGCCTCCCCGGGCGGGCGTACCAAGAGACCCAGTACTTC. This codes for CASSLPGRAYQETQYF. The full variable domain, completed using reference TRBV14 and TRBJ2-5, is EAGVTQFPSHSVIEKGQTVTLRCDPISGHDNLYWYRRVMGKEIKFLLHFVKESKQDESGMPNNRFLAERTGGTYSTLKVQPAELEDSGVYFCASSLPGRAYQETQYFGPGTRLLVL.

This rearrangement joins TRBV6-5 to TRBJ1-2, with D hard to call. V lost 2 bases and J 3 bases, leaving 10 bases between the germline ends. Germline V lookup: CDR1 MNHEY, CDR2 SVGAGI. This CDR3 spans 14 amino acids. The CDR3 loop reads CASSYPQRDYGYTF. The CDR3 nucleotides are TGTGCCAGCAGTTACCCGCAGAGGGACTATGGCTACACCTTC.

V usage is TRBV24-1 and J usage is TRBJ2-6; 11 bases line up with TRBD1. CDR3 length: 18 residues. From germline, CDR1 is KGHDR and CDR2 SFDVKD. V lost 2 bases to trimming and J lost 2 bases; unmatched junction nucleotides: 4. DNA of the CDR3: TGTGCCACCAGTGATTCAAGGACAGGGGGCGCTGGGGCCAACGTCCTGACTTTC. Protein sequence: CATSDSRTGGAGANVLTF.

The chain couples TRBV18 to TRBJ1-4; D gene uncertain. Germline CDR1 and CDR2: KGHSH and LQKENI. This CDR3 has 12 residues. V lost 4 bases and J 5 bases, leaving 5 bases between the germline ends. This chain's CDR3 is CASSLQNEKLFF. The CDR3 region has the DNA TGTGCCAGCTCACTTCAAAATGAAAAACTGTTTTTT.

CDR3 coding DNA: TGTGCCAGCAGCCGTGCGGGGCCGAGCACCGGGGAGCTGTTTTTT. Translating gives CASSRAGPSTGELFF. The V and J genes are TRBV11-2 and TRBJ2-2; tentative D call: TRBD2 (6 bases). Germline CDR1 SGHAT, CDR2 FQNNGV. The CDR3 loop spans 15 amino acids. Trimming took 5 bases from V and 4 from J, leaving 14 bases between them.

This chain connects TRBV2 to TRBJ1-5; no clear D. Trimming took 4 bases from V and 4 from J, leaving 8 bases between them. Germline-derived CDR1 and CDR2 are SNHLY and FYNNEI. The CDR3 has 13 amino acids. In DNA, the CDR3 is TGTGCCAGCAGTGTGCAGACTAATCAGCCCCAGCATTTT. It specifies CASSVQTNQPQHF. The variable domain in full, completed from reference TRBV2 and TRBJ1-5, reads EPEVTQTPSHQVTQMGQEVILRCVPISNHLYFYWYRQILGQKVEFLVSFYNNEISEKSEIFDDQFSVERPDGSNFTLKIRSTKLEDSAMYFCASSVQTNQPQHFGDGTRLSIL.

This rearrangement joins TRBV4-2 to TRBJ2-7, with a possible D match to TRBD1 (5 bases). V was shortened by 0 bases and J by 0 bases, with 9 bases between the two germline ends. Germline assignment: CDR1 LGHNA and CDR2 YNFKEQ. This CDR3 region has 15 residues. The CDR3 sequence: CASSQDWQGSYEQYF. Here the CDR3 DNA reads TGTGCCAGCAGCCAAGATTGGCAGGGCTCCTACGAGCAGTACTTC.

V and J are TRBV11-3 and TRBJ2-3; TRBD2 matches at 11 bases. There are 17 residues in the CDR3. With V trimmed by 4 bases and J by 0 bases, 6 bases remained unmatched. CDR1 is SGHNT and CDR2 is YENEEA in the germline V gene. CDR3 sequence: CASSSDRLAGSTDTQYF. The CDR3 DNA sequence: TGTGCCAGCAGCTCCGATCGACTAGCGGGGAGCACAGATACGCAGTATTTT.

The CDR3 DNA is TGTGCCAGCAGTGGGATCGGGGGGGGCTCCTACAATGAGCAGTTCTTC. This translates into CASSGIGGGSYNEQFF. The chain combines TRBV27 with TRBJ2-1; TRBD2 matches at 8 bases. This CDR3 spans 16 amino acids. V lost 5 bases and J lost 0; bases outside the gene matches: 6. Germline CDR1 is MNHEY and CDR2 is SMNVEV (reference sequence).

The chain combines TRBV27 with TRBJ1-4; D gene uncertain. CDR3 length: 16 residues. V lost 1 base and J 0 bases, leaving 9 bases between the germline ends. Germline CDR1 reads MNHEY; CDR2 reads SMNVEV (reference sequence). Written as DNA, the CDR3 is TGTGCCAGCAGTTTATGGGGAGGTGCAACTAATGAAAAACTGTTTTTT. It encodes CASSLWGGATNEKLFF. Together with reference TRBV27 and TRBJ1-4, the CDR3 gives the full variable domain: EAQVTQNPRYLITVTGKKLTVTCSQNMNHEYMSWYRQDPGLGLRQIYYSMNVEVTDKGDVPEGYKVSRKEKRNFPLILESPSPNQTSLYFCASSLWGGATNEKLFFGSGTQLSVL.

This clone was detected once. The chain recombines TRBV7-3 with TRBJ2-3; 8 nucleotides line up with TRBD2. There are 17 residues in the CDR3. The ends lost 1 base at V and 4 bases at J; junction bases unmatched: 10. Germline CDR1 is SGHTA and CDR2 is FQGTGA. The CDR3 DNA is TGTGCCAGCAGCTTAAGGGAGGGACTAGTCGGCTCAGATACGCAGTATTTT. This encodes CASSLREGLVGSDTQYF.

This clone was picked up a small number of times. The chain recombines TRBV30 with TRBJ1-2; D call uncertain. The germline gives CDR1 GTSNPN, CDR2 SVGIG (reference sequence). The CDR3 is 15 amino acids. V dropped 1 base and J dropped 5 bases, with 17 bases sitting between them. The chain's CDR3 is CAWSDEGLKGYGYTF. DNA of the CDR3: TGTGCCTGGAGTGACGAAGGACTCAAGGGTTATGGCTACACCTTC.

The V gene is TRBV11-1, the J gene TRBJ1-1; no reliable D call. This CDR3 is built from 15 residues. V lost 2 bases and J 1 base, leaving 11 bases between the germline ends. CDR1 is SGHAT and CDR2 is FQDESV in the germline V gene (reference sequence). In nucleotides, the CDR3 is TGTGCCAGCAGCTTATGGGCAGGTGGGAACACTGAAGCTTTCTTT. Translation gives CASSLWAGGNTEAFF.

The chain uses TRBV7-9 and TRBJ1-5; D gene uncertain. Germline CDR1 and CDR2: SEHNR and FQNEAQ (reference sequence). Trimming pared 4 bases from V and 4 bases from J, leaving 11 bases between. The length of the CDR3 is 14 residues. CDR3 nucleotide sequence: TGTGCCAGCAGCTCCAGCCCAGGAAATCAGCCCCAGCATTTT. It yields the protein CASSSSPGNQPQHF. The whole variable domain, filled in from reference TRBV7-9 and TRBJ1-5, reads DTGVSQNPRHKITKRGQNVTFRCDPISEHNRLYWYRQTLGQGPEFLTYFQNEAQLEKSRLLSDRFSAERPKGSFSTLEIQRTEQGDSAMYLCASSSSPGNQPQHFGDGTRLSIL.

This sequence joins TRBV6-6 and TRBJ2-5; weak D call: TRBD2 (5 bases). This CDR3 spans 9 amino acids. Germline assignment: CDR1 MNHNY and CDR2 SVGAGI (reference sequence). The CDR3 spells CVAGETQYF. Here the CDR3 DNA reads TGTGTTGCGGGAGAGACCCAGTACTTC.